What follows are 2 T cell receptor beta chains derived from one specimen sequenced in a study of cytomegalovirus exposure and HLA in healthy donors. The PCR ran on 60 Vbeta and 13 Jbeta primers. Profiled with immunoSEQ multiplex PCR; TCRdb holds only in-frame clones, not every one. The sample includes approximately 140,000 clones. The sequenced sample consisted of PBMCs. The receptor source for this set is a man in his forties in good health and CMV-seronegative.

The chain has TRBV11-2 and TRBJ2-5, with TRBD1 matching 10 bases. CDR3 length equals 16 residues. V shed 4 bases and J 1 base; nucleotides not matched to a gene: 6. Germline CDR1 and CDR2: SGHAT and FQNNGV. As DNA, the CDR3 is TGTGCCAGCAGCTCAAGACGGACAGGGGGCCAAGAGACCCAGTACTTC. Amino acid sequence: CASSSRRTGGQETQYF.

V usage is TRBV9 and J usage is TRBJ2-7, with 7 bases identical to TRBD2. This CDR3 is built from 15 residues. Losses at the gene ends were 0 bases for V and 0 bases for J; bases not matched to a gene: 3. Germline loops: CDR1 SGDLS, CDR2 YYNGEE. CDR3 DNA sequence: TGTGCCAGCAGCGTAGGAGCGGGGAGCTCCTACGAGCAGTACTTC. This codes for CASSVGAGSSYEQYF.